These 16 T cell receptor beta chains originate from one sample sequenced in a study of spatial heterogeneity in lung cancer. TCRdb reprocessed the 5' RACE reads via MiXCR and lists one record per CDR3 protein. Here the sample spans about 10,000 distinct CDR3 sequences, 7% to 9% being singletons. Time point denoted: sample taken at primary tumor resection. These receptors have no known antigen. Overall study results and limits: Intratumoral expanded alpha and beta TCR counts were found to track tumor mutation counts.

Material: lung tumor tissue, obtained at surgery. These receptors were obtained from a male donor with early-stage non-small cell lung cancer.

This chain joins TRBV20-1 and TRBJ2-5; the D is unclear. The CDR3 runs to 12 residues. Trimming pared 5 bases from V and 4 bases from J, leaving 11 bases between. Germline V gene data show CDR1 as DFQATT and CDR2 as SNEGSKA (reference sequence). CDR3 sequence: CSAAYTAETQYF. DNA of the CDR3: TGCAGTGCTGCTTACACTGCAGAGACCCAGTACTTC.

This clonotype was found many times. DNA of the CDR3: TGTGCCAGCAGTTTAGAGACAGGGCCCGGGGAGCTGTTTTTT. As protein: CASSLETGPGELFF. The V call is TRBV12-3 or TRBV12-4, the J call TRBJ2-2; 7 nucleotides line up with TRBD1. J lost 6 bases, V lost 1 base, and 2 bases had no gene match. CDR3 size: 14 residues.

The sample holds many counts of this clonotype. J is TRBJ1-4 and V is TRBV15, with D perhaps TRBD1 (5 bases). Germline CDR1 LNHNV, CDR2 YYDKDF (reference sequence). The ends were cut back, 5 bases at V and 0 bases at J, with 16 bases in the middle. The CDR3 totals 17 residues. CDR3 sequence: CATSGPGTVATNEKLFF. DNA for the CDR3: TGTGCCACCAGCGGACCCGGGACGGTGGCAACTAATGAAAAACTGTTTTTT.

Here the CDR3 reads CASSLGYQPQHF. CDR3 nucleotide sequence: TGTGCCAGCAGTTTGGGGTATCAGCCCCAGCATTTT. V is TRBV7-9 and J is TRBJ1-5, with D unclear. The CDR3 length is 12 residues. The V end was cut by 6 bases, the J end by 5 bases, with 8 bases between. CDR1 and CDR2 from the germline V gene are SEHNR and FQNEAQ (reference sequence). The full variable domain, its missing parts supplied by reference TRBV7-9 and TRBJ1-5, is DTGVSQNPRHKITKRGQNVTFRCDPISEHNRLYWYRQTLGQGPEFLTYFQNEAQLEKSRLLSDRFSAERPKGSFSTLEIQRTEQGDSAMYLCASSLGYQPQHFGDGTRLSIL.

The V gene is TRBV9, the J gene TRBJ2-3; unclear D gene. There are 15 residues in the CDR3. V was cut by 4 bases and J by 0 bases, with 12 bases left in between. Germline V gives CDR1 SGDLS, CDR2 YYNGEE. The CDR3 nucleotides read TGTGCCAGCAGCAACGCGCAGCCTAGCACAGATACGCAGTATTTT. Translated: CASSNAQPSTDTQYF.

A few counts support this clonotype. J is TRBJ1-5 and V is TRBV9; D ambiguous. Germline CDR1 is SGDLS and CDR2 is YYNGEE. Trimming removed 2 bases from V and 5 bases from J, with 11 bases in between. The CDR3 is 14 amino acids. CDR3 loop: CASSVDPGDQPQHF. In nucleotides, the CDR3 is TGTGCCAGCAGCGTCGACCCCGGGGATCAGCCCCAGCATTTT.

Many counts were recorded for this clonotype. This sequence joins TRBV5-1 and TRBJ1-4; TRBD1 matches at 11 bases. The V and J ends lost 4 bases and 10 bases, in that order; junction bases with no gene match: 3. Germline values: CDR1 SGHRS, CDR2 YFSETQ. The CDR3 is made up of 13 amino acids. CDR3 loop: CASSLDRGRKLFF. Here the CDR3 DNA reads TGCGCCAGCAGCCTGGACAGGGGGCGAAAACTGTTTTTT.

This chain connects TRBV12-3 or TRBV12-4 to TRBJ2-5; D gene uncertain. This CDR3 region has 13 residues. With 1 base removed from V and 1 base from J, the gap between germline ends came to 4 bases. The DNA of the CDR3 is TGTGCCAGCAGTTTAGATCCCCAAGAGACCCAGTACTTC. This codes for CASSLDPQETQYF.

A few counts support this clonotype. The chain recombines TRBV9 with TRBJ2-5; 13 positions match TRBD2. Germline trimming cut 0 bases from V and 5 bases from J; bases unmatched to any gene: 1. The CDR3 totals 15 residues. Germline CDR1 SGDLS, CDR2 YYNGEE. CDR3 protein: CASSVGLAGGETQYF. The CDR3 coding sequence is TGTGCCAGCAGCGTAGGACTAGCGGGAGGTGAGACCCAGTACTTC.

This clonotype is categorized as medium-sized. The rearrangement links TRBV5-1 to TRBJ2-3; D possibly corresponds to TRBD2 (6 bases). Germline CDR1 is SGHRS and CDR2 is YFSETQ. The CDR3 consists of 16 residues. The V and J ends lost 0 bases and 5 bases respectively, with 16 bases between them. DNA of the CDR3: TGCGCCAGCAGCTTGGCCGGGAGCGGTACCGGAGATACGCAGTATTTT. It is translated as CASSLAGSGTGDTQYF.

Ten or more counts support this clonotype. The chain joins TRBV27 to TRBJ1-6, with D unclear. Germline CDR1 MNHEY, CDR2 SMNVEV (reference sequence). This CDR3 comprises 13 residues. V was cut by 6 bases and J by 4 bases, with 7 bases left in between. CDR3 DNA sequence: TGTGCCAGCAGCCGGGTGTATAATTCACCCCTCCACTTT. This sequence encodes CASSRVYNSPLHF.

The table lists this clonotype with many counts. This chain uses TRBV14 with TRBJ2-1; possibly TRBD1 for D (5 bases). The germline V gene has CDR1 SGHDN and CDR2 FVKESK. V lost 2 bases and J 6 bases, leaving 11 bases between the germline ends. The CDR3 has 14 residues. The CDR3 sequence: CASSQWTRANEQFF. For the CDR3, the DNA is TGTGCCAGCAGCCAATGGACACGGGCCAATGAGCAGTTCTTC.

This clonotype was recorded at least ten times. The gene calls are TRBV2 and TRBJ1-6; 7 nucleotides align to TRBD1. The CDR3 length is 16 residues. From germline, CDR1 is SNHLY and CDR2 FYNNEI. V lost 2 bases and J lost 10; bases outside the gene matches: 11. The CDR3 DNA is TGTGCCAGCAGTGAAATGACAGGGTCAAGGGGCTCACCCCTCCACTTT. The encoded protein is CASSEMTGSRGSPLHF.

This clonotype was picked up many times. The CDR3 nucleotides read TGCGCCAGCAGAAAGGGATTCCAAGAGACCCAGTACTTC. Amino acid sequence: CASRKGFQETQYF. The chain uses TRBV5-1 and TRBJ2-5; unclear D gene. Trimming pared 5 bases from V and 1 base from J, leaving 9 bases between. The CDR3 loop spans 13 amino acids. CDR1 is SGHRS and CDR2 is YFSETQ in the germline V gene.

V gene TRBV9 combines with J gene TRBJ2-3, with a tentative D call TRBD2 (7 bases). Germline-derived CDR1 and CDR2 are SGDLS and YYNGEE. V lost 3 bases, J lost 4 bases, and 12 bases lay in between. The length of the CDR3 is 14 residues. The CDR3 region has the DNA TGTGCCAGCAGCGCTGGGGGGGGGCCAGATACGCAGTATTTT. Amino acids: CASSAGGGPDTQYF.

This clonotype was recorded many times. The V and J genes are TRBV7-9 and TRBJ1-2, with D maybe TRBD1 (5 bases). V was trimmed by 0 bases and J by 4 bases, leaving 9 bases between them. The CDR3 has 14 residues. CDR1 and CDR2 (germline): SEHNR, FQNEAQ (reference sequence). This CDR3 is CASSLAGGSYGYTF. The CDR3 DNA is TGTGCCAGCAGCTTAGCGGGGGGAAGCTATGGCTACACCTTC.